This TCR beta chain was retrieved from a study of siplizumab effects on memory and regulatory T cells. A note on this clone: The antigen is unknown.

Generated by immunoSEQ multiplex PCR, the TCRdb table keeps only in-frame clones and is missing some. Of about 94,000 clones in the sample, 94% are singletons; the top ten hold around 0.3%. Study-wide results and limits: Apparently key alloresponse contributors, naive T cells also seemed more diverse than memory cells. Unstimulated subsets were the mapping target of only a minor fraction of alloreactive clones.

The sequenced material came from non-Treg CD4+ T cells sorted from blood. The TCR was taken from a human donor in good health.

CDR3 in amino acids: CASSPSTGREETQYF. The CDR3 nucleotides read TGCGCCAGCAGCCCCTCAACCGGGCGGGAAGAGACCCAGTACTTC. The chain carries TRBV5-1 and TRBJ2-5; a weak D match, TRBD2 (5 bases). Germline CDR1 SGHRS, CDR2 YFSETQ. Trimming removed 4 bases from V and 3 bases from J, with 16 bases in between. This CDR3 has 15 residues. Variable domain in full (rest from reference TRBV5-1 and TRBJ2-5): KAGVTQTPRYLIKTRGQQVTLSCSPISGHRSVSWYQQTPGQGLQFLFEYFSETQRNKGNFPGRFSGRQFSNSRSEMNVSTLELGDSALYLCASSPSTGREETQYFGPGTRLLVL.